The 26 T cell receptor beta chains below come from one sample, sequenced in a study of blood T cell repertoires in COVID-19. Assay: immunoSEQ multiplex PCR; the TCRdb copy retains only in-frame clones and omits some. The table shows approximately 130,000 clones, with over 80% occurring only once. Sequencing was performed on PBMCs or T cells enriched from blood (not recorded which). The receptor set was obtained from a man younger than 40 who had recovered from COVID-19.

The J gene is TRBJ1-1, the V gene TRBV2, with 7 bases fitting TRBD1. Germline CDR1 reads SNHLY; CDR2 reads FYNNEI. J gave up 0 bases and V 6 bases, and 1 base lay outside the gene matches. This CDR3 comprises 13 residues. The CDR3: CASSGTVNTEAFF. The CDR3 coding sequence is TGTGCCAGCAGCGGGACAGTGAACACTGAAGCTTTCTTT.

This clone was observed a single time. The chain links TRBV6-5 to TRBJ1-1; a weak D match, TRBD1 (6 bases). Germline V gives CDR1 MNHEY, CDR2 SVGAGI. V was pared by 10 bases and J by 0 bases, with 15 bases between. This CDR3 comprises 14 residues. CDR3 sequence: CATEQGGMNTEAFF. CDR3 in DNA: TGTGCCACAGAACAGGGTGGGATGAACACTGAAGCTTTCTTT.

V gene TRBV24-1 combines with J gene TRBJ1-1; TRBD1 is a possible D gene (6 bases). With 8 bases removed from V and 0 bases from J, the gap between germline ends came to 18 bases. In germline, CDR1 is KGHDR, CDR2 SFDVKD. The CDR3 has 16 amino acids. The CDR3 bases are TGTGCCACCACGAATTTTCTACAGGGCATGAACACTGAAGCTTTCTTT. It codes for CATTNFLQGMNTEAFF.

The sample holds a few counts of this clone. The rearrangement joins TRBV6-4 to TRBJ1-5; tentative D call: TRBD1 (5 bases). The germline CDR1 and CDR2 sequences are MRHNA and SNTAGT. V lost 0 bases and J lost 5, with 17 bases in between. CDR3 length equals 17 residues. The chain's CDR3 is CASSDSRRRGRDQPQHF. The CDR3, as DNA: TGTGCCAGCAGTGACTCACGCAGGAGGGGTCGGGATCAGCCCCAGCATTTT.

CDR3 region: CASSFALAKNIQYF. In nucleotides, the CDR3 is TGTGCCAGCAGCTTTGCGCTAGCCAAAAACATTCAGTACTTC. This chain joins TRBV5-6 and TRBJ2-4; D remains ambiguous. The germline CDR1 and CDR2 sequences are SGHDT and YYEEEE. The CDR3 extends over 14 amino acids. Trimming took 2 bases from V and 0 from J, leaving 6 bases between them.

The V call is TRBV10-3, the J call TRBJ2-7, with 11 bases aligning to TRBD2. V shed 3 bases, J shed 0 bases, and the junction held 7 bases outside the gene matches. Germline V gene lookup returns CDR1 ENHRY and CDR2 SYGVKD. This CDR3 comprises 17 residues. The DNA of the CDR3 is TGTGCCATCAGTGATAGCGGGAGGGCCGATAGCTCCTACGAGCAGTACTTC. Its translation: CAISDSGRADSSYEQYF.

This chain joins TRBV4-1 and TRBJ2-3; 12 bases agree with TRBD2. Trimming took 3 bases from V and 6 from J; bases not matched to a gene: 4. Germline V gene data show CDR1 as MGHRA and CDR2 as YSYEKL. CDR3 size: 15 residues. The CDR3 DNA sequence: TGCGCCAGCAGCCAGACTAGCGGGAGACCCGATACGCAGTATTTT. Amino acids: CASSQTSGRPDTQYF.

The chain recombines TRBV27 with TRBJ2-7, with a possible D match to TRBD2 (5 bases). Trimming left V 6 bases short and J 12 bases short, with 21 bases between. Per the germline V gene, CDR1 is MNHEY and CDR2 is SMNVEV (reference sequence). The CDR3 spans 13 residues. The CDR3 bases are TGTGCCAGCAGCCCAGATCCCCAGCGGAACCCGTACGTC. Its protein product is CASSPDPQRNPYV.

V is TRBV7-6 and J is TRBJ1-2; possibly TRBD1 for D (6 bases). CDR1 SGHVS and CDR2 FNYEAQ come from the germline V gene. This CDR3 contains 17 residues. Trimming took off 5 bases at V and 4 bases at J, with 23 bases between the two ends. The DNA of the CDR3 is TGTGCCAGCAGCCCCGAAAATGATGGACAGTCTGGCTATGGCTACACCTTC. Encoded protein: CASSPENDGQSGYGYTF.

The V call is TRBV7-9, the J call TRBJ2-7; 9 nucleotides align to TRBD1. V trimming: 3 bases; J trimming: 2 bases; junction bases outside the gene matches: 8. This CDR3 region has 16 residues. Per germline, CDR1 SEHNR and CDR2 FQNEAQ (reference sequence). Written as DNA, the CDR3 is TGTGCCAGCAGCTTGGAAGGGACAGGGAGGACCTACGAGCAGTACGTC. This translates into CASSLEGTGRTYEQYV.

In this sample, this clone turned up once. The chain has TRBV30 and TRBJ1-1, with D possibly matching TRBD1 (5 bases). The CDR3 is 14 residues long. V dropped 3 bases and J dropped 1 base, with 12 bases sitting between them. Germline CDR1 and CDR2: GTSNPN and SVGIG (reference sequence). DNA of the CDR3: TGTGCCTGGAGACCGGACAACTCGAACACTGAAGCTTTCTTT. Its protein is CAWRPDNSNTEAFF.

This CDR3 reads CASSLRGGEGTDTQYF. As DNA, the CDR3 is TGTGCCAGTAGTCTGAGGGGGGGCGAGGGCACAGATACGCAGTATTTT. This chain joins TRBV19 and TRBJ2-3; a possible D gene is TRBD2 (7 bases). Trimming shortened V by 5 bases and J by 1 base, and 16 bases separated the two germline ends. The CDR3 runs 16 residues. The germline gives CDR1 LNHDA, CDR2 SQIVND (reference sequence).

The chain is built from TRBV19 and TRBJ2-7, with 7 positions matching TRBD2. The CDR3 is 13 residues long. Germline V gives CDR1 LNHDA, CDR2 SQIVND (reference sequence). Trimming at V came to 10 bases and at J to 2 bases, leaving 8 bases not matched to a gene. The CDR3, as DNA: TGTGCCACCTCCTCCGGGACTACCTACGAGCAGTACTTC. This encodes CATSSGTTYEQYF.

The V call is TRBV19, the J call TRBJ2-4, with D maybe TRBD2 (5 bases). V was shortened by 3 bases and J by 6 bases, with 12 bases between the two germline ends. The CDR3 consists of 14 residues. The germline CDR1 and CDR2 sequences are LNHDA and SQIVND (reference sequence). As DNA, the CDR3 is TGTGCCAGTAGTATGAAGGGCCGGGGAAACATTCAGTACTTC. Translating it yields CASSMKGRGNIQYF. The full variable domain, its missing parts supplied by reference TRBV19 and TRBJ2-4, is DGGITQSPKYLFRKEGQNVTLSCEQNLNHDAMYWYRQDPGQGLRLIYYSQIVNDFQKGDIAEGYSVSREKKESFPLTVTSAQKNPTAFYLCASSMKGRGNIQYFGAGTRLSVL.

The CDR3 coding sequence is TGTGCCAGCAAATCGACAACAGCCCCAGGGACCCAGTACTTC. It specifies CASKSTTAPGTQYF. This sequence joins TRBV27 and TRBJ2-5, with unresolved D. Trimming stripped 7 bases from V and 7 bases from J, with 19 bases between. This CDR3 region has 14 residues. Germline V gives CDR1 MNHEY, CDR2 SMNVEV (reference sequence).

This clone was detected only once. The chain joins TRBV10-3 to TRBJ2-1, with D possibly TRBD2 on 6 matching bases. The CDR3 is made up of 15 amino acids. Germline lookup yields CDR1 ENHRY and CDR2 SYGVKD. V was shortened by 0 bases and J by 3 bases, with 9 bases between the two germline ends. The CDR3 region is CAISESAGNYNEQFF. The CDR3, as DNA: TGTGCCATCAGTGAGTCGGCGGGGAACTACAATGAGCAGTTCTTC.

This chain connects TRBV15 to TRBJ1-6, with D hard to call. CDR3 length equals 13 residues. Between the trimmed V and J ends, which lost 8 bases and 6 bases, there was a span of 11 bases. CDR1 is LNHNV, CDR2 YYDKDF, per germline (reference sequence). The CDR3 nucleotides are TGTGCCACCCAGTTGGACTTTAATTCACCCCTCCACTTT. Translation: CATQLDFNSPLHF.

The CDR3 is CSVGGLAGNYNEQFF. Written as DNA, the CDR3 is TGCAGCGTTGGGGGACTAGCGGGAAACTACAATGAGCAGTTCTTC. The V call is TRBV29-1, the J call TRBJ2-1, with 13 bases aligning to TRBD2. Germline V gene sequence: CDR1 SQVTM, CDR2 ANQGSEA. The CDR3 totals 15 residues. Losses at the gene ends were 4 bases for V and 3 bases for J; bases not matched to a gene: 3.

This clone was detected only once. This rearrangement joins TRBV9 to TRBJ2-5, with 12 positions matching TRBD2. CDR3 length: 15 residues. Germline lookup yields CDR1 SGDLS and CDR2 YYNGEE. The V gene end was trimmed by 3 bases and the J gene end by 4 bases; junction bases not matched to a gene: 4. This CDR3 reads CASSASSGGGETQYF. DNA for the CDR3: TGTGCCAGCAGCGCCTCTAGCGGGGGGGGAGAGACCCAGTACTTC. Full variable domain (outside the CDR3, taken from reference TRBV9 and TRBJ2-5): DSGVTQTPKHLITATGQRVTLRCSPRSGDLSVYWYQQSLDQGLQFLIQYYNGEERAKGNILERFSAQQFPDLHSELNLSSLELGDSALYFCASSASSGGGETQYFGPGTRLLVL.

The rearrangement uses TRBV3-1 (or the pseudogene TRBV3-2) and TRBJ2-1, with TRBD2 matching 13 bases. The J segment lost 9 bases and the V segment lost 0 bases, leaving 5 bases of the junction unmatched. This CDR3 has 16 amino acids. The germline V gene encodes CDR1 LGHDT and CDR2 YNNKEL (reference sequence). The CDR3 DNA reads TGTGCCAGCAGCCAAGACGGGACTAGCGGGAAAATTGAGCAGTTCTTC. It specifies CASSQDGTSGKIEQFF.

The chain recombines TRBV6-1 with TRBJ2-7, with TRBD1 as a possible D gene (5 bases). There are 13 residues in the CDR3. V was shortened by 2 bases and J by 5 bases, with 10 bases between the two germline ends. Germline V lookup: CDR1 MNHNS, CDR2 SASEGT. For the CDR3, the DNA is TGTGCCAGCAGTGAACAGGGTCTCAACGAGCAGTACGTC. Encoded protein: CASSEQGLNEQYV.

The chain has TRBV14 and TRBJ1-2, with 12 nucleotides matching TRBD1. This CDR3 region has 16 residues. Germline trimming cut 3 bases from V and 2 bases from J; bases unmatched to any gene: 4. In germline, CDR1 is SGHDN, CDR2 FVKESK. The chain's CDR3 is CASSQPGTGGNYGYTF. The CDR3 DNA follows: TGTGCCAGCAGCCAGCCCGGGACAGGGGGCAACTATGGCTACACCTTC.

The chain couples TRBV23-1 to TRBJ1-1; possible D gene TRBD1, 5 bases. TRBV23-1 is placed among ORFs of uncertain function. The CDR3 covers 14 residues. Trimming took 4 bases from V and 3 from J, leaving 12 bases between them. CDR3 coding DNA: TGCGCCAGCAGTCCGACGGGGGGGGACACTGAAGCTTTCTTT. Protein product: CASSPTGGDTEAFF.

The rearrangement joins TRBV11-2 to TRBJ2-2; 8 bases map to TRBD1. J gave up 2 bases and V 3 bases, and 11 bases lay outside the gene matches. From germline, CDR1 is SGHAT and CDR2 FQNNGV. The CDR3 runs to 18 residues. CDR3 in DNA: TGTGCCAGCAGCTTCCCAGCCGGGGACAGGATTAACACCGGGGAGCTGTTTTTT. This sequence encodes CASSFPAGDRINTGELFF.

This chain joins TRBV11-2 and TRBJ2-2; tentatively, D is TRBD2 (6 bases). Germline CDR1 and CDR2: SGHAT and FQNNGV. Deletions cut 6 bases from V and 6 bases from J, with 26 bases between. This CDR3 region has 18 residues. CDR3 sequence (DNA): TGTGCCAGCAGGTCAATAAAACAGCGGGTACGGGGTTCCGGGGAGCTGTTTTTT. Its protein is CASRSIKQRVRGSGELFF.

The genes are TRBV7-9 and TRBJ2-1, with D hard to call. The CDR3 sequence is 15 residues long. Germline V gene lookup returns CDR1 SEHNR and CDR2 FQNEAQ (reference sequence). Trimming took 3 bases from V and 6 from J, leaving 15 bases between them. Written as DNA, the CDR3 is TGTGCCAGCAGCTTTGGCGCGGCTAATGGCAATGAGCAGTTCTTC. It specifies CASSFGAANGNEQFF.